A selection of T cell receptor beta chains follows, all from one sample in a study of OX40 agonist ivuxolimab in advanced cancers. Here immunoSEQ multiplex PCR was the method, and the copy in TCRdb shows in-frame clones only, minus some. The sample holds around 50,000 clones, about 87% seen once. The specimen was CD4+ or CD8+ T cells sorted from blood, collected in a trial of the OX40 agonist ivuxolimab. The receptors come from an adult with an advanced solid tumor such as melanoma, head and neck, liver or kidney cancer. Each CDR3 is given with its conserved first and last residue. Each record gives: clone size, V gene, D gene, J gene, CDR3 DNA, CDR3 protein. The D gene is left open where the match is weak. Clone sizes are given selectively: once, few, many, or a class where the clone is expanded.

clone size: NA
V gene: TRBV19
D gene: NA
J gene: TRBJ1-1
CDR3 DNA: TGTGCCAGTACTAACAAGGAGATGAACACTGAAGCTTTCTTT
CDR3 protein: CASTNKEMNTEAFF

clone size: NA
V gene: TRBV7-2
D gene: TRBD1
J gene: TRBJ1-2
CDR3 DNA: TGTGCCAGCAGACAGACAGGGGGCGGGTATGGCTACACCTTC
CDR3 protein: CASRQTGGGYGYTF

clone size: NA
V gene: TRBV7-2
D gene: TRBD2
J gene: TRBJ2-3
CDR3 DNA: TGTGCCAGCAGCGAATCGGGCGGGAGGGCGTGGGATACGCAGTATTTT
CDR3 protein: CASSESGGRAWDTQYF

clone size: NA
V gene: TRBV2
D gene: NA
J gene: TRBJ1-1
CDR3 DNA: TGTGCCAGCAGCACCAGGGGCGAGAACACTGAAGCTTTCTTT
CDR3 protein: CASSTRGENTEAFF

clone size: NA
V gene: TRBV19
D gene: NA
J gene: TRBJ1-1
CDR3 DNA: TGTGCCAGTACCCCTAGGTCGACTCGGGGCACTGAAGCTTTCTTT
CDR3 protein: CASTPRSTRGTEAFF

clone size: once
V gene: TRBV2
D gene: TRBD1
J gene: TRBJ1-5
CDR3 DNA: TGTGCCAGCAGTGATAGGACAGGGGGCCATCAGCCCCAGCATTTT
CDR3 protein: CASSDRTGGHQPQHF

clone size: NA
V gene: TRBV28
D gene: TRBD2
J gene: TRBJ2-7
CDR3 DNA: TGTGCCAGCAGCCGTAAAAGCGGGACTAGCGTTCGCTACGAGCAGTACTTC
CDR3 protein: CASSRKSGTSVRYEQYF

clone size: NA
V gene: TRBV6-1
D gene: NA
J gene: TRBJ2-1
CDR3 DNA: TGTGCCAGCAGTGATCCGGGACCCAGAATATTGAATGAGCAGTTCTTC
CDR3 protein: CASSDPGPRILNEQFF

clone size: NA
V gene: TRBV30
D gene: NA
J gene: TRBJ1-5
CDR3 DNA: TGTGCTTTGGGGGGGGGTAATCAGCCCCAGCATTTT
CDR3 protein: CALGGGNQPQHF

clone size: NA
V gene: TRBV6-5
D gene: TRBD1
J gene: TRBJ2-3
CDR3 DNA: TGTGCCGCAAGGGACAGGATCACAGATACGCAGTATTTT
CDR3 protein: CAARDRITDTQYF

clone size: NA
V gene: TRBV11-2
D gene: NA
J gene: TRBJ2-7
CDR3 DNA: TGTGCCAGCAGCCCAGGCGCCACGTCCTACGAGCAGTACTTC
CDR3 protein: CASSPGATSYEQYF

clone size: NA
V gene: TRBV6-5
D gene: NA
J gene: TRBJ1-2
CDR3 DNA: TGTGCCAGCAGTTACTCAGCTATGATGGACTATGGCTACACCTTC
CDR3 protein: CASSYSAMMDYGYTF

clone size: NA
V gene: TRBV7-3
D gene: NA
J gene: TRBJ2-3
CDR3 DNA: TGTGCCAGCAGCACCGGGTACCCCAATCCGCAGTATTTT
CDR3 protein: CASSTGYPNPQYF

clone size: NA
V gene: TRBV6-5
D gene: TRBD1
J gene: TRBJ1-1
CDR3 DNA: TGTGCCAGCAGAATCCAGGGGGACACTGAAGCTTTCTTT
CDR3 protein: CASRIQGDTEAFF

clone size: NA
V gene: TRBV18
D gene: TRBD1
J gene: TRBJ2-2
CDR3 DNA: TGTGCCAGCTCACCAGGGGACAGGGGAACGTCCGGGGAGCTGTTTTTT
CDR3 protein: CASSPGDRGTSGELFF